The present T cell receptor (beta chain) was sequenced within a study of blood T cell repertoires in COVID-19. V was shortened by 0 bases and J by 1 base, with 13 bases between the two germline ends. The CDR3 has 16 residues. Germline loops: CDR1 SGHTA, CDR2 FQGNSA. In the original analysis: It was from reference gene primer amplification that nucleated cell counts were estimated. Clones were sequenced by immunoSEQ multiplex PCR, and TCRdb holds only the in-frame ones, with some missing. D and trimming were read from the DNA, whereas the V and J calls and clone size are those reported in that table. The sample carries around 230,000 clones, over 85% recorded once. Adults between roughly 18 and 90 years of age took part from more than 20 US areas.

This sequence joins TRBV7-2 and TRBJ2-7, with D perhaps matching TRBD2 (5 bases). Sequenced input: PBMCs or T cells enriched from blood (not recorded which). This TCR was recovered from a woman between 25 and 40 years old with acute COVID-19. CDR3 DNA sequence: TGTGCCAGCAGCTTAGCGGAGGTGCTAGTTTCCTACGAGCAGTACTTC. This translates into CASSLAEVLVSYEQYF.